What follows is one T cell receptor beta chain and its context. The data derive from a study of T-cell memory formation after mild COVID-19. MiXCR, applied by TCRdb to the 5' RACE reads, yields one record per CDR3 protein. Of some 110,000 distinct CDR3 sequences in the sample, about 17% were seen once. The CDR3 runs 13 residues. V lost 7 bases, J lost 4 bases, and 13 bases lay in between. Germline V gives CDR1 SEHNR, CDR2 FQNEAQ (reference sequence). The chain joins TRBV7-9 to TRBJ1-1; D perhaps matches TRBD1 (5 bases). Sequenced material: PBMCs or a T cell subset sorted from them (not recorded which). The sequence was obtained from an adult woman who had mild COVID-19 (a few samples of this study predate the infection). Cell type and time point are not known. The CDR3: CASTAGQSTEAFF. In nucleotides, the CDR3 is TGTGCCAGCACCGCCGGACAATCCACTGAAGCTTTCTTT.